Listed below are T cell receptor beta chains from one sample, sequenced in a study of control samples from healthy donors and cancer patients. TCRdb keeps only in-frame clones here, not all; method: immunoSEQ multiplex PCR. Among around 42,000 clones listed, around 78% were seen once. Input material: blood. These TCRs come from a man aged 55 to 70 in good health. Each CDR3 is given with its conserved first and last residue. D genes are given only for firm matches. The size entry is marked missing in some rows and otherwise reads once, few, many or a size class.

d_gene	j_gene	abundance	v_gene	CDR3nt	CDR3aa
NA	TRBJ1-2	NA	TRBV19	TGTGCCAGTAGTATCAGCCAATGGACCAGCCCTGGTTATGGCTACACCTTC	CASSISQWTSPGYGYTF
NA	TRBJ2-5	NA	TRBV28	TGTGCCAGCATTAACGGCCCGACGGAGACCCAGTACTTC	CASINGPTETQYF
TRBD1	TRBJ1-3	NA	TRBV6-2/TRBV6-3	TGTGCCAGCAGTTCACAGGGGGCGAGGAGAAACACCATATATTTT	CASSSQGARRNTIYF
NA	TRBJ1-1	NA	TRBV5-5	TGTGCCAGCAGTTTTAGGCTCGGGAACACTGAAGCTTTCTTT	CASSFRLGNTEAFF
NA	TRBJ2-1	NA	TRBV6-2/TRBV6-3	TGTGCCAGCAGCCCCCCTCTCAGACTAGTCGGTGCCTACAATGAGCAGTTCTTC	CASSPPLRLVGAYNEQFF
TRBD1	TRBJ1-5	NA	TRBV28	TGTGCCAGCAGACCGGGACAGGGGTATCAGCCCCAGCATTTT	CASRPGQGYQPQHF
NA	TRBJ2-7	NA	TRBV3-1/TRBV3-2	TGTGCCAGCAGCCAAGCCCGGGGACACTTCTTCTCCGAGCAGTACTTC	CASSQARGHFFSEQYF
TRBD1	TRBJ1-1	NA	TRBV5-6	TGTGCCAGCAGCTTGGGACAGGGCATGAACACTGAAGCTTTCTTT	CASSLGQGMNTEAFF
NA	TRBJ2-7	few	TRBV10-1	TGCGCCAGCAGCCCAGCAGGTACCTACGAGCAGTACTTC	CASSPAGTYEQYF
NA	TRBJ2-2	NA	TRBV4-3	TGCGCCAGCAGCCGTGCCCGGGGGTCCGGGGAGCTGTTTTTT	CASSRARGSGELFF
NA	TRBJ1-2	NA	TRBV6-2/TRBV6-3	TGTGCCAGCAGTTGGGCACCGGGAGGGCCCTATGGCTACACCTTC	CASSWAPGGPYGYTF
TRBD1	TRBJ1-6	NA	TRBV2	TGTGCCAGCCGAAGACAGGGCTATAATTCACCCCTCCACTTT	CASRRQGYNSPLHF
NA	TRBJ2-3	NA	TRBV24-1	TGTGCCACCAGTGAGAGCCGGGACCGTACAGATACGCAGTATTTT	CATSESRDRTDTQYF
NA	TRBJ2-1	NA	TRBV7-2	TGTGCCAGCAGCCCTGTGAGCGCAACCTCCTACAATGAGCAGTTCTTC	CASSPVSATSYNEQFF
TRBD1	TRBJ1-2	NA	TRBV3-1/TRBV3-2	TGTGCCAGCAGCCAAAACACAGGGGCTAACTATGGCTACACCTTC	CASSQNTGANYGYTF
NA	TRBJ1-5	NA	TRBV6-5	TGTGCCAGCAGTCGGACCCTAAAAAGCAATCAGCCCCAGCATTTT	CASSRTLKSNQPQHF
TRBD1	TRBJ2-7	NA	TRBV7-2	TGTGCCAGCAGCTTATGGTGGGGGACAGGGGGCTCCGAGCAGTACTTC	CASSLWWGTGGSEQYF